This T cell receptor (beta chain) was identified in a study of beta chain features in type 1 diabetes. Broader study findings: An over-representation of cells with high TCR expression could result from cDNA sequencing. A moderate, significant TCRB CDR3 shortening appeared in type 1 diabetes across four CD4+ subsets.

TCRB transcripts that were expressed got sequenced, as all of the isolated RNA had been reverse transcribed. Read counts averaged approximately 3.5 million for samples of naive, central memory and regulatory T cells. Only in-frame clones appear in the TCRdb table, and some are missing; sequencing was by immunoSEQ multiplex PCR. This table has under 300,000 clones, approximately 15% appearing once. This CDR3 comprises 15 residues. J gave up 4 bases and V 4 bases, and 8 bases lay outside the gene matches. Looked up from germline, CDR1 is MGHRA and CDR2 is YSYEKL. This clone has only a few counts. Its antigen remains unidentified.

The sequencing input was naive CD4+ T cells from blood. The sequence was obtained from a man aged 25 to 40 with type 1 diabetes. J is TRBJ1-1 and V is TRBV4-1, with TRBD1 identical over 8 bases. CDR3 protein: CASSPADRDLTEAFF. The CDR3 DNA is TGCGCCAGCAGCCCGGCGGACAGGGACCTCACTGAAGCTTTCTTT.